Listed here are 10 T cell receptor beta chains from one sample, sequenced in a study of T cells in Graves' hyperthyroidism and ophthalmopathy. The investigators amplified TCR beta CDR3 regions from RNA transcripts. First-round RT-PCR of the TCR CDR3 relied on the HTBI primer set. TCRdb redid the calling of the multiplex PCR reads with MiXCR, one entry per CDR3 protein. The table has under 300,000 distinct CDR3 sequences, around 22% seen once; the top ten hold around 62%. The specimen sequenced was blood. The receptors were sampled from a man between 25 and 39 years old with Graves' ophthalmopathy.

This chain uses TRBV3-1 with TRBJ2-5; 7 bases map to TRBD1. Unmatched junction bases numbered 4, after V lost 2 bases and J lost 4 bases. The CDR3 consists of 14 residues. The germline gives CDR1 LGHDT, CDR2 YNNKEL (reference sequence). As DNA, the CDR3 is TGTGCCAGCAGCCAACAAAGGGGGCTAGAGACCCAGTACTTC. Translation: CASSQQRGLETQYF.

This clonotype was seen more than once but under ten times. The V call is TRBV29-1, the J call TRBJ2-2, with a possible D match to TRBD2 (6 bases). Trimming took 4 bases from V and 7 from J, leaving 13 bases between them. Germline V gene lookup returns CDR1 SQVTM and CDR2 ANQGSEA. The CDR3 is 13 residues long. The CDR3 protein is CSVAAGQVGELFF. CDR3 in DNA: TGCAGCGTTGCGGCGGGGCAGGTCGGGGAGCTGTTTTTT.

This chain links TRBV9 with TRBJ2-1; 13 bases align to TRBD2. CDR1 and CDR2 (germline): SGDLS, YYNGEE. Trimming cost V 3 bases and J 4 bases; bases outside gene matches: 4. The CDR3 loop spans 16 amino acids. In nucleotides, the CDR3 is TGTGCCAGCAGCGCCTTACTAGCGGGAGGGTACAATGAGCAGTTCTTC. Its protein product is CASSALLAGGYNEQFF.

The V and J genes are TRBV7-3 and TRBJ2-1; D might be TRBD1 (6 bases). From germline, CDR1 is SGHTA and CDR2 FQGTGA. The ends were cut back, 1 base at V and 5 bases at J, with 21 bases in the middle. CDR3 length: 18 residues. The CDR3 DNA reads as TGTGCCAGCAGCTTAAACAATGAAGGGTCGAAGGGGGACAATGAGCAGTTCTTC. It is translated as CASSLNNEGSKGDNEQFF.

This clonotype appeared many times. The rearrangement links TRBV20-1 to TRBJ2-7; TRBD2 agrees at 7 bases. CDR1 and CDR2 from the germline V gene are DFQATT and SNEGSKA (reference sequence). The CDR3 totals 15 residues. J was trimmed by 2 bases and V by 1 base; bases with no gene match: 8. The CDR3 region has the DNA TGCAGTGCTAGAGCCTGGGAGGGCCGAGCCTACGAGCAGTACTTC. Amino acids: CSARAWEGRAYEQYF.

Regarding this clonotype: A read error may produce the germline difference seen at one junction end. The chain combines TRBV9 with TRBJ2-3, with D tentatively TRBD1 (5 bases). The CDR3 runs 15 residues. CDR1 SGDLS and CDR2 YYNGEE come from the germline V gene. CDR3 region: CASSRSLAATGTQYF. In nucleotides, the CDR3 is TGTGCCAGCAGCCGTAGCCTGGCGGCAACAGGTACGCAGTATTTT.

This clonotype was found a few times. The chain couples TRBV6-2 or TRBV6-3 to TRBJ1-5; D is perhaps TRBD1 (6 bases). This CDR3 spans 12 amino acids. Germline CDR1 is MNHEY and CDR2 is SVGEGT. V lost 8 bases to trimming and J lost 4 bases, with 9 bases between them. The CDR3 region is CASWGTNQPQHF. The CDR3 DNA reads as TGTGCCAGCTGGGGGACAAATCAGCCCCAGCATTTT.

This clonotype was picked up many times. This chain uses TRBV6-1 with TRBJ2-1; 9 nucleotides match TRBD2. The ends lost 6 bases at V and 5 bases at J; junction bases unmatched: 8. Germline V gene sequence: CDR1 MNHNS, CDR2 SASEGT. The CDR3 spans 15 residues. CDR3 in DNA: TGTGCCAGCAGCGTGGCGGGAGGGGTCCACAATGAGCAGTTCTTC. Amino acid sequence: CASSVAGGVHNEQFF.

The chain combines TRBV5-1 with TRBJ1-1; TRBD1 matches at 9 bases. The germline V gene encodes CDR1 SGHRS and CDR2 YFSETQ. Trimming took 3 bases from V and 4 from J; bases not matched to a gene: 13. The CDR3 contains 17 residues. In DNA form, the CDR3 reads TGCGCCAGCAGCTGCGGTGGGACAGGGTTCGTTCCCACTGAAGCTTTCTTT. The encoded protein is CASSCGGTGFVPTEAFF.

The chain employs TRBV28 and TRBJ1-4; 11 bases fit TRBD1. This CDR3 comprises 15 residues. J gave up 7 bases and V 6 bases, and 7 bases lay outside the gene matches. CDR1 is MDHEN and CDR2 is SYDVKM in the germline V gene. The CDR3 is CASSPRTGGTEKLFF. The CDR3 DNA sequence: TGTGCCAGCAGCCCACGGACAGGGGGCACTGAAAAACTGTTTTTT.